This TCR beta chain was identified in a study of control samples from healthy donors and cancer patients. The table lists this clone with a count of one. The repertoire was sequenced with immunoSEQ multiplex PCR; TCRdb's copy has only in-frame clones and lacks some. Of some 87,000 clones in the sample, roughly 91% are singletons; the top ten hold approximately 14%. Sequencing was carried out using blood. This clonotype was obtained from a man aged 30 to 39 in good health.

In DNA, the CDR3 is TGTGCCAGCAGCTCGGGGGGCGGTCGCTCTGGGGCCAACGTCCTGACTTTC. This translates into CASSSGGGRSGANVLTF. The gene calls are TRBV7-9 and TRBJ2-6, with D possibly matching TRBD2 (7 bases). Between the trimmed V and J ends, which lost 4 bases and 0 bases, there was a span of 13 bases. The CDR3 is 17 residues long. Germline CDR1 SEHNR, CDR2 FQNEAQ (reference sequence). The variable domain in full, completed from reference TRBV7-9 and TRBJ2-6, reads DTGVSQNPRHKITKRGQNVTFRCDPISEHNRLYWYRQTLGQGPEFLTYFQNEAQLEKSRLLSDRFSAERPKGSFSTLEIQRTEQGDSAMYLCASSSGGGRSGANVLTFGAGSRLTVL.